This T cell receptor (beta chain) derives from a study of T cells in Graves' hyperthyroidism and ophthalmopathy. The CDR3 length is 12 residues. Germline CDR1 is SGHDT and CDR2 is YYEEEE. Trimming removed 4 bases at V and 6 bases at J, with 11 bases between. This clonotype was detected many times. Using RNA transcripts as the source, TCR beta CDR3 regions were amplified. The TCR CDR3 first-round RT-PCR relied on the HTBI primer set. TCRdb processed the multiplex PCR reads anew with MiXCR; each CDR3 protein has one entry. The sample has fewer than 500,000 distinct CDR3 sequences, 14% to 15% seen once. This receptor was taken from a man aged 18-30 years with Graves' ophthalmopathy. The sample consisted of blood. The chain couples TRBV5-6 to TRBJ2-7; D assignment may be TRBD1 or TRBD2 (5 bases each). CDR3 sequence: CASSPRGSEQYF. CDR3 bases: TGTGCCAGCAGCCCACGGGGCTCCGAGCAGTACTTC.